The T cell receptor (beta chain) described here comes from a study of CD8 T cells in ankylosing spondylitis. With 3 bases clipped from V and 9 bases from J, the junction kept 19 bases outside the gene matches. CDR3 length equals 18 residues. This clonotype came up a few times. Library preparation for TCR beta used quantitative 5'-RACE with molecular barcodes. TCRdb reanalysed the 5' RACE reads using MiXCR and keeps one entry per CDR3 protein. The sample lists about 350,000 distinct CDR3 sequences; 20% were seen once. J is TRBJ2-7 and V is TRBV12-3 or TRBV12-4; TRBD1 agrees at 11 bases. Sequencing was done on a sample of blood, either unsorted or a sorted T cell fraction (not recorded which). This clonotype was obtained from a male donor with ankylosing spondylitis or in good health (not recorded which). CDR3 DNA: TGTGCCAGCAGTTTCGGTTCGCCCCCCGGGACAGGGGGGGGAGGGCAGTACTTC. The encoded protein is CASSFGSPPGTGGGGQYF.